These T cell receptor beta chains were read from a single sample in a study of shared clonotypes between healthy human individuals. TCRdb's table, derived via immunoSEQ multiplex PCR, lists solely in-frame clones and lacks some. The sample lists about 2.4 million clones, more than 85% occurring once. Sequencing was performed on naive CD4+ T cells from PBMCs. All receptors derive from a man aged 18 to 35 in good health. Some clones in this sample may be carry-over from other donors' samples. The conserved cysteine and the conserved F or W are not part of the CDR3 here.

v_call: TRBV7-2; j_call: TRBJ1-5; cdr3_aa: ASSLEYRVGNQPQH
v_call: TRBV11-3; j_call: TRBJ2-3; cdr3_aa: ASSPGRVSFPDTQY
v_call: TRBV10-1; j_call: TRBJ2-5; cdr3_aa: ASSPGRDGSETQY
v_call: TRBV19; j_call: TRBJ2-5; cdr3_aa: ASTELGQGVETQY
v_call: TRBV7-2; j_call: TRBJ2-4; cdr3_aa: ASSLGVPNIQY
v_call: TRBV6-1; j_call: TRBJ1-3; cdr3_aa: ASSPRDSSGNTIY
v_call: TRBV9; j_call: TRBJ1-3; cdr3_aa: ASSAQTSSGNTIY
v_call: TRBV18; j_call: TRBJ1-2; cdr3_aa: ASSPGGDHYGYT
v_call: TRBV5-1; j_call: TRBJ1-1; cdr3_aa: ASSLGAPNTEAF
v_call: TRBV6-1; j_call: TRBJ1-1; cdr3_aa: ASHRGGLGDTEAF
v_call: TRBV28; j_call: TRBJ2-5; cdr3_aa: ASTGDRGRGETQY
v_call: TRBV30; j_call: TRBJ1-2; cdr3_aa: AWSVAGFNYGYT
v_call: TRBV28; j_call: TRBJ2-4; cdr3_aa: ASTSGEKSKNIQY
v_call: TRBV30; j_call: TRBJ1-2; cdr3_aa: AWSGQGIHGYT
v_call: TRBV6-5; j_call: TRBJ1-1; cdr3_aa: ASSYSLATEAF
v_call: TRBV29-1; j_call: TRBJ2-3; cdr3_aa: SVASAQPDTQY
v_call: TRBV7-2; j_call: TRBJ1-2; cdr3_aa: ASSLGQGIYGYT
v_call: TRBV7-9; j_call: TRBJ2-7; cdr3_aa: ASSLGTNSYEQY
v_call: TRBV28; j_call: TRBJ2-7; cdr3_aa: ASSLYRLREAYEQY
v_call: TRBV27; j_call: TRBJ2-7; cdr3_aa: ASSLLTAARVYEQY
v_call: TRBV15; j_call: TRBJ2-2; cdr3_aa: ATSRDLGGTGELF
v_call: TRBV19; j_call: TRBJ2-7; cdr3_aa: ASSPRTGRDEQY
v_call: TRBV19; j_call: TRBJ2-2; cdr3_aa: ASRRTANTGELF
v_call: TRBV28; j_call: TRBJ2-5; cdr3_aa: ASKDRYREQY
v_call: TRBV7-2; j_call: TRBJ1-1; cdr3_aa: ASSLVGSGGAF
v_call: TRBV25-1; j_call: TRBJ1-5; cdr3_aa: ASSSTGGFNQPQH
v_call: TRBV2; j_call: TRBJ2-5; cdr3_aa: ASSDRAKETQY
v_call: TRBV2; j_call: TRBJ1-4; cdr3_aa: ASSDRRGDEKLF
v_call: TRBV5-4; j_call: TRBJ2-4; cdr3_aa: ASRVTSGSGGKNIQY
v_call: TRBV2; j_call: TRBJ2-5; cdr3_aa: ASSETGLN
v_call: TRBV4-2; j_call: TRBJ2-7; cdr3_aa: ASSQEDEQY
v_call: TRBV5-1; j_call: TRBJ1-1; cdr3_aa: ASSLVRDPAF
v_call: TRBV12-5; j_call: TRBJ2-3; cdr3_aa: ATTADTDTQY
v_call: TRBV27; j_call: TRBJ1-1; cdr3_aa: ASTPMGATEAF
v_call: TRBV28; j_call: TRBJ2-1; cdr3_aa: ASSLPGTQSKGGF
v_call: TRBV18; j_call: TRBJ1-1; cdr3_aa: ASSPGGQWRETEAF
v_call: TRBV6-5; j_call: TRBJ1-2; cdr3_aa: ASSYSGRANYGYT
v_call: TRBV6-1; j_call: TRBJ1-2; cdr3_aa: ASSEATGRGYT
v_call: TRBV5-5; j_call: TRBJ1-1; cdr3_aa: ASSWTGGAEAF
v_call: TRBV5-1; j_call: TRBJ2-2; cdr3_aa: ASSSSGRITGELF
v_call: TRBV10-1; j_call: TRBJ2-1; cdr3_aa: ATSIFRGTGYNEQF
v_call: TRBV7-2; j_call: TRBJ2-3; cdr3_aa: ASSSTSGGTDTQY
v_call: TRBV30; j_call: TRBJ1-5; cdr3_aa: AWSVGTAGTQPQH
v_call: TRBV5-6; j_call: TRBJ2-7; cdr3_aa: ASSPAFSGEQY
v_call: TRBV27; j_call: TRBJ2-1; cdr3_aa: ASSLGGRGYNEQF
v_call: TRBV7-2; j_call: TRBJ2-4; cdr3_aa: ASSLKTAKNIQY
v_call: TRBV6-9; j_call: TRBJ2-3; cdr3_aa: ASSFLLDTQY
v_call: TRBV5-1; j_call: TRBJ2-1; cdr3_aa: ASSSGTSGNYNEQF
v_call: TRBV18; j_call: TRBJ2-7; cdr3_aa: ASSPGTGSYEQY
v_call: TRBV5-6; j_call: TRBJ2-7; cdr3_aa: ASSRTGLEGYEQY
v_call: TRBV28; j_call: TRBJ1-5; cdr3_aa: AIQGALSNQPQH
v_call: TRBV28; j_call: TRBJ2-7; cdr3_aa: ASSPYRGQGTIFSYEQY
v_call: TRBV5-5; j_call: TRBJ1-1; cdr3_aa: ASSLTSYMNTEAF
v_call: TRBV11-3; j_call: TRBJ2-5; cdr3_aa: ASSSGLQETQY
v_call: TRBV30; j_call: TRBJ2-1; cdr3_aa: AWIKLGQGAHEQF